The text below deals with one TCR beta chain. What it binds is not known. This record comes from a study of cytomegalovirus exposure and HLA in healthy donors. Whole-study results and caveats: Several of the most significant clusters appeared, in a later analysis, to be linked to common viral pathogens. The productive fraction for most TCR beta V segments was about 87% or about 30% in an earlier analysis. It was reported that TCR beta sequences correctly inferred the HLA-A and HLA-B alleles for most subjects.

The PCR made use of 60 Vbeta and 13 Jbeta primers. Generated by immunoSEQ multiplex PCR, the TCRdb table keeps only in-frame clones and is missing some. Seen in this sample are tens of thousands of clones; the ten most common clones hold 1% to 1.5%. The sequence came from a man aged 25 to 40 in good health and CMV-seronegative. Source material: PBMCs.

DNA of the CDR3: TGTGCCAGCAGCTTAGGGGGCAGTCTGGGGGAGCTGTTTTTT. Amino acids: CASSLGGSLGELFF. V and J are TRBV7-2 and TRBJ2-2; a weak D match, TRBD1 (5 bases). Trimming removed 1 base at V and 8 bases at J, with 11 bases between. Germline V gene lookup returns CDR1 SGHTA and CDR2 FQGNSA. The CDR3 sequence is 14 residues long.